This T cell receptor beta chain comes out of a study of control samples from healthy donors and cancer patients. Produced via immunoSEQ multiplex PCR; TCRdb's table is partial and in-frame only. In the table there are 30,000 to 40,000 clones, approximately 90% of which are singletons. Germline assignment: CDR1 SGDLS and CDR2 YYNGEE. The CDR3 covers 14 residues. The ends were cut back, 2 bases at V and 6 bases at J, with 14 bases in the middle. The source of this sequence is a woman between 35 and 50 years old with lung cancer. The genes are TRBV9 and TRBJ1-1; D is ambiguous. Sequencing was performed on PBMCs. This chain's CDR3 is CASSVDPLQPEAFF. CDR3 coding DNA: TGTGCCAGCAGCGTTGACCCCCTGCAGCCTGAAGCTTTCTTT.